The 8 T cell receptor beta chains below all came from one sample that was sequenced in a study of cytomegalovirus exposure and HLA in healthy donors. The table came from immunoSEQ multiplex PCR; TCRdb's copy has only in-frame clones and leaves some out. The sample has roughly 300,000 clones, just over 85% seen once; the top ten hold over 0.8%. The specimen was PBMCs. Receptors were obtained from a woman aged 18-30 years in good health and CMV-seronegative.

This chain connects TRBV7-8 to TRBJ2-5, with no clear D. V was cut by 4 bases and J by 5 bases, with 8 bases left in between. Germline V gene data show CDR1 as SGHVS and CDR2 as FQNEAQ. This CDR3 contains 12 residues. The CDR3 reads CASSYQAETQYF. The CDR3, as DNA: TGTGCCAGCAGCTATCAGGCGGAGACCCAGTACTTC.

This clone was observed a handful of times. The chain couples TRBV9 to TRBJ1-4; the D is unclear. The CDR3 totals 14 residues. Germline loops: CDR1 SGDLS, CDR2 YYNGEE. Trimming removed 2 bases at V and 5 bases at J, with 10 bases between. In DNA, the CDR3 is TGTGCCAGCAGCGTCGACTCGGGGAATGAAAAACTGTTTTTT. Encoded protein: CASSVDSGNEKLFF.

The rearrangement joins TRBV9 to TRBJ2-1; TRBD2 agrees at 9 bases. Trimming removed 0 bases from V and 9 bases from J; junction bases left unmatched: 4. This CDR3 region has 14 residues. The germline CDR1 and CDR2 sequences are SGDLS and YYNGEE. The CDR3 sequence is CASSVGSGSPEQFF. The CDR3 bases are TGTGCCAGCAGCGTAGGTAGCGGGAGCCCTGAGCAGTTCTTC.

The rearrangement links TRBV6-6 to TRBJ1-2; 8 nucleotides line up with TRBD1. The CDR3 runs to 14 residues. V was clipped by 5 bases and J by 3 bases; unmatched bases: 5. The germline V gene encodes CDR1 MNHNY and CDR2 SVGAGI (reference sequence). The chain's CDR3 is CASSTGQGHYGYTF. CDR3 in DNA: TGTGCCAGCAGTACAGGACAGGGACACTATGGCTACACCTTC.

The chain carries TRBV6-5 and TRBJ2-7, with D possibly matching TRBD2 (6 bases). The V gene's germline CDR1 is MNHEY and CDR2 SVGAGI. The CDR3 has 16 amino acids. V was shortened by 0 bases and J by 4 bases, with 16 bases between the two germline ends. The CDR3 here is CASSYSAGPAGYEQYF. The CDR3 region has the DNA TGTGCCAGCAGTTACTCGGCCGGCCCGGCGGGATACGAGCAGTACTTC.

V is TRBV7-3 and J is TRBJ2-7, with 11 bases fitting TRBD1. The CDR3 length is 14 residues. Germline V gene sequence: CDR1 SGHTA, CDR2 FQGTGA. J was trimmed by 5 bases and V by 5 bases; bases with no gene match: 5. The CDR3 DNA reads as TGTGCCAGCAGCCCCGGGACAGGGGGAGACGAGCAGTACTTC. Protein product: CASSPGTGGDEQYF.

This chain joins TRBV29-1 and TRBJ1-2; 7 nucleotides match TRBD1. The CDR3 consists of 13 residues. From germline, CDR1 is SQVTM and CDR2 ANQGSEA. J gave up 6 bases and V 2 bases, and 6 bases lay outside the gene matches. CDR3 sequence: CSVEFVQGNGYTF. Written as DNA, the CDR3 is TGCAGCGTTGAATTTGTACAGGGGAATGGCTACACCTTC.

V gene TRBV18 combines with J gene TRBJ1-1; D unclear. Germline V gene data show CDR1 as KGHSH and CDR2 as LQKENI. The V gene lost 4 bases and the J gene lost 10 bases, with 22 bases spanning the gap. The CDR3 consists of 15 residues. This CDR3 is CASSLSNEHGSGAFF. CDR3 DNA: TGTGCCAGCTCACTTAGCAATGAACACGGGTCCGGAGCTTTCTTT.